What follows is one T cell receptor beta chain and its context. Clones were sequenced by immunoSEQ multiplex PCR, and TCRdb holds only the in-frame ones, with some missing. The sample shows some 44,000 clones, around 80% of them seen only once. These data are taken from a study of memory CD4+ T cells and cytomegalovirus serostatus. The sort gate was single viable CD3+CD4+CD8-CD45RO+ cells for memory CD4+ T cells. The CDR3 covers 19 residues. Germline V CDR1 and CDR2: LNHDA, SQIVND (reference sequence). Trimming took 3 bases from V and 0 from J, leaving 21 bases between them. The chain has TRBV19 and TRBJ2-4, with D tentatively TRBD1 (6 bases). Sequencing was done on a sample of memory CD4+ T cells from blood. This receptor was obtained from an adult in good health and CMV-seronegative. The chain's CDR3 is CASSIPSGVGVRAKNIQYF. CDR3 DNA sequence: TGTGCCAGTAGTATTCCGTCAGGGGTGGGTGTACGAGCCAAAAACATTCAGTACTTC.